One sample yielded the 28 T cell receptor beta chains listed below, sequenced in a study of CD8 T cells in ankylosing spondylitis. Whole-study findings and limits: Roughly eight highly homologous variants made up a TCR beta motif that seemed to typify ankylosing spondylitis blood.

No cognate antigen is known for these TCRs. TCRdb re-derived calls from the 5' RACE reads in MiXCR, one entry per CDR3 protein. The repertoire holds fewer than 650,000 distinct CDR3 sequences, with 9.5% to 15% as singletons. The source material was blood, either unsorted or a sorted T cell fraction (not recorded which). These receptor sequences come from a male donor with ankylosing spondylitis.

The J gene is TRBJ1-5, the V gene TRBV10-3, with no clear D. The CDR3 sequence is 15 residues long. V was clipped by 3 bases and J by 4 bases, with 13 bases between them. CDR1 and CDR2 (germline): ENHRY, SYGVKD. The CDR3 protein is CAISDHPVQNQPQHF. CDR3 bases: TGTGCCATCAGTGATCATCCGGTTCAAAATCAGCCCCAGCATTTT.

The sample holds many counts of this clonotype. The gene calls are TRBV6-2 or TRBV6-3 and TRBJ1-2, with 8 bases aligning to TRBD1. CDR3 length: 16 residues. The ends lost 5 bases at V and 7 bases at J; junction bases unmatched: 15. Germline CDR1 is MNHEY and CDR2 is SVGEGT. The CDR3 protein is CASSTGQGSLTRGYTF. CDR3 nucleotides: TGTGCCAGCAGTACAGGACAGGGTTCCCTCACTCGTGGCTACACCTTC.

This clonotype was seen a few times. This CDR3 is CASTIAGSQADTQYF. The CDR3 DNA reads as TGCGCCAGCACCATAGCGGGAAGCCAAGCAGATACGCAGTATTTT. V gene TRBV5-1 combines with J gene TRBJ2-3; 8 nucleotides agree with TRBD2. The V segment lost 6 bases and the J segment 4 bases; nucleotides outside the gene matches: 10. The germline V gene has CDR1 SGHRS and CDR2 YFSETQ. The length of the CDR3 is 15 residues.

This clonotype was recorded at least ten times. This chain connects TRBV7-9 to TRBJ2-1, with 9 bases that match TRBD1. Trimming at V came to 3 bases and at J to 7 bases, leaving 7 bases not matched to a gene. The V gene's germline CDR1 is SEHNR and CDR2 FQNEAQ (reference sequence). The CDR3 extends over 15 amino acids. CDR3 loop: CASSLRGQGSNEQFF. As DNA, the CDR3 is TGTGCCAGCAGCTTGCGGGGACAGGGTAGTAATGAGCAGTTCTTC.

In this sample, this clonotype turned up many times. The CDR3 protein is CASSLTSGSVVGEQFF. The DNA of the CDR3 is TGCGCCAGCAGCTTAACCAGCGGGAGCGTCGTAGGAGAGCAGTTCTTC. This sequence joins TRBV5-1 and TRBJ2-1; 8 bases match TRBD2. CDR3 length: 16 residues. The germline V gene has CDR1 SGHRS and CDR2 YFSETQ. The V gene end was trimmed by 2 bases and the J gene end by 10 bases; junction bases not matched to a gene: 14.

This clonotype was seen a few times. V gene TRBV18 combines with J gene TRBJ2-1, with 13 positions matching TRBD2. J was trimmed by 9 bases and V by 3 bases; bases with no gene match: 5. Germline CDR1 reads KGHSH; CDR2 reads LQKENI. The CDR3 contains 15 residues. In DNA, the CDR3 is TGTGCCAGCTCACCCCGGACTAGCGGGAGTTCTGAGCAGTTCTTC. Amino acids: CASSPRTSGSSEQFF.

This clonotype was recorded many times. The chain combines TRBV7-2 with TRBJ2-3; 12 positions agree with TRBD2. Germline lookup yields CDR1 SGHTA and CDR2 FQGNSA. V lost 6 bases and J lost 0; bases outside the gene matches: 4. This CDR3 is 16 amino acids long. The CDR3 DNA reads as TGTGCCAGCAGATCTCTAGCGGGAGGGAGCACAGATACGCAGTATTTT. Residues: CASRSLAGGSTDTQYF. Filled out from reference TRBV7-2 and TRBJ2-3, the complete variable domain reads GAGVSQSPSNKVTEKGKDVELRCDPISGHTALYWYRQSLGQGLEFLIYFQGNSAPDKSGLPSDRFSAERTGGSVSTLTIQRTQQEDSAVYLCASRSLAGGSTDTQYFGPGTRLTVL.

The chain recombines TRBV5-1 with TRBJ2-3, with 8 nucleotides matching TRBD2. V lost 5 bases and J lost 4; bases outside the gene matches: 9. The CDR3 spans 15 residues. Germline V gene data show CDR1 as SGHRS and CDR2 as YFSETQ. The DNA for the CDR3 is TGCGCCAGCAGTAGCGGAGCGGGAGTTGCAGATACGCAGTATTTT. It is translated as CASSSGAGVADTQYF.

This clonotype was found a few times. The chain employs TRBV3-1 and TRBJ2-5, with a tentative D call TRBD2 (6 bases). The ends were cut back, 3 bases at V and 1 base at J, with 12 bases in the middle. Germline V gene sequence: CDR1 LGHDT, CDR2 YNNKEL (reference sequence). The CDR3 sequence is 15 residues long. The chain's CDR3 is CASSQVSGFQETQYF. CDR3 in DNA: TGTGCCAGCAGCCAGGTTAGCGGTTTCCAAGAGACCCAGTACTTC.

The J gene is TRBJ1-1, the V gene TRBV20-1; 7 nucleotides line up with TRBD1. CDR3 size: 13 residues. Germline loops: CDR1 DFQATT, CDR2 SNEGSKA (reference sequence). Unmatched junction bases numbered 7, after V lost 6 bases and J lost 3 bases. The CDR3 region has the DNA TGCAGTGCCAATAGGGGGCCGGACACTGAAGCTTTCTTT. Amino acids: CSANRGPDTEAFF.

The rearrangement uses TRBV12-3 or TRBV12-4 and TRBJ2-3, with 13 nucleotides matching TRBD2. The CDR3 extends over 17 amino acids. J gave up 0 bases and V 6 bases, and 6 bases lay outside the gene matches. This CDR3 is CASSTGLAGASTDTQYF. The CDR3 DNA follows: TGTGCCAGCAGCACCGGACTAGCGGGGGCTAGCACAGATACGCAGTATTTT.

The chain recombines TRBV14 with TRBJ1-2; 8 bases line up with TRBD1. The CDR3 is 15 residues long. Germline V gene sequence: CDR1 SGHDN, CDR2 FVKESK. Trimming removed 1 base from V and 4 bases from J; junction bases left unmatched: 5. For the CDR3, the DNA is TGTGCCAGCAGCCAAGCCGCAGGGGGCAGCTATGGCTACACCTTC. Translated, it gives CASSQAAGGSYGYTF.

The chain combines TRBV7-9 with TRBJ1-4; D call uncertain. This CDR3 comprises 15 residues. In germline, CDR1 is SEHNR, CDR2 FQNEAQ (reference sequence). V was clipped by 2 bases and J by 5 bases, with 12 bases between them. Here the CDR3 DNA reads TGTGCCAGCAGCTTAAGTCTGGCAGCGAATGAAAAACTGTTTTTT. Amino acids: CASSLSLAANEKLFF.

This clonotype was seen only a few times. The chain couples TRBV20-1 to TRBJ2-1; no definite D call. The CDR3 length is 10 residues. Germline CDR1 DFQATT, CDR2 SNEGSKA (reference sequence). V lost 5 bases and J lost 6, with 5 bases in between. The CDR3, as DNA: TGCAGTGCTTTCGGCAATGAGCAGTTCTTC. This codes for CSAFGNEQFF.

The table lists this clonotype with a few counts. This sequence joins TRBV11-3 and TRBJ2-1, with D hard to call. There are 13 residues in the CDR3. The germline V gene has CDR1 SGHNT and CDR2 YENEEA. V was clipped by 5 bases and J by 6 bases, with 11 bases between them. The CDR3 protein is CASSTGPGNEQFF. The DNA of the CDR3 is TGTGCCAGCAGCACGGGCCCCGGCAATGAGCAGTTCTTC.

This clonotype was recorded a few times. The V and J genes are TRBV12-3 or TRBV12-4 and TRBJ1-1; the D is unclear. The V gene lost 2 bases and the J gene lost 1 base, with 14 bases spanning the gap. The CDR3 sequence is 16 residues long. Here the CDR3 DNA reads TGTGCCAGCAGTTTAATTACCGGAAGGCCGAACACTGAAGCTTTCTTT. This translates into CASSLITGRPNTEAFF.

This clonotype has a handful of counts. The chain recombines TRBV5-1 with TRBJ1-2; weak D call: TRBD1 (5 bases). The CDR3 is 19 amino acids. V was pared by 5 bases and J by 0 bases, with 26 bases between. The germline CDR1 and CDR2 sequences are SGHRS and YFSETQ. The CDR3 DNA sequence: TGCGCCAGCAGACCTACACAGGCTTCGAGAACGCACTCTAACTATGGCTACACCTTC. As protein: CASRPTQASRTHSNYGYTF.

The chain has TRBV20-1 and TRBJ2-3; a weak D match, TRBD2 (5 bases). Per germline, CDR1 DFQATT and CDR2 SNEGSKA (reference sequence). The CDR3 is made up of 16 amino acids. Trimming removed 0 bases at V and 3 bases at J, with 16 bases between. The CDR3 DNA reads TGCAGTGCTAGAGATTTTCGGACTCCTGGGACAGATACGCAGTATTTT. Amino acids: CSARDFRTPGTDTQYF.

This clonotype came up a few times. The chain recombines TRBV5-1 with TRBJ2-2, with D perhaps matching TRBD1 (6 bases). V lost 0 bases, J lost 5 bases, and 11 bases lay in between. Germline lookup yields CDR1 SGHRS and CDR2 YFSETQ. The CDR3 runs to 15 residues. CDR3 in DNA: TGCGCCAGCAGCTTGGCCACTACAGGGACCGGGGAGCTGTTTTTT. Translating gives CASSLATTGTGELFF.

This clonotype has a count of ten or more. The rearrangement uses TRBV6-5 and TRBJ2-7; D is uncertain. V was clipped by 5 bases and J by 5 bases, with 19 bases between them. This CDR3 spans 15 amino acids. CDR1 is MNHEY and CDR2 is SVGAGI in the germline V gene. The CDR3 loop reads CASSTRPPERNEQYF. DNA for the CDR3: TGTGCCAGCAGTACCCGACCGCCCGAGAGGAACGAGCAGTACTTC.

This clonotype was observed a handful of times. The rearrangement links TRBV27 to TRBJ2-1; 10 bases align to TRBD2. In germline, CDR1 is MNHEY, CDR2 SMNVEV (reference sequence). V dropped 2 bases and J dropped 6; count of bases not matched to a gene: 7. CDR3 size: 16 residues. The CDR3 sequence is CASSLPILAGVNEQFF. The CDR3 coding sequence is TGTGCCAGCAGTTTACCTATCCTAGCGGGAGTCAATGAGCAGTTCTTC.

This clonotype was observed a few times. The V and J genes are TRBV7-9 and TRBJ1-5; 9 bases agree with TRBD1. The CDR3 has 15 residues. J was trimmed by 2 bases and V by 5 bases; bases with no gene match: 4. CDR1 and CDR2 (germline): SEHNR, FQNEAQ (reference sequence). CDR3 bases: TGTGCCAGCAGCGCACAGGGGGCTGGCAATCAGCCCCAGCATTTT. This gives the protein CASSAQGAGNQPQHF.

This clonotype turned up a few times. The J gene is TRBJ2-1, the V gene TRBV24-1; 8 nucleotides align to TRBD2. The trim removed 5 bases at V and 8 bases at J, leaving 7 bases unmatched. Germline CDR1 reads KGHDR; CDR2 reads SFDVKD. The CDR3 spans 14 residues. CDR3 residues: CATSGAGAWDEQFF. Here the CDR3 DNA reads TGTGCCACCAGTGGAGCGGGGGCCTGGGATGAGCAGTTCTTC.

CDR3 nucleotides: TGTGCCAGCTCACCAAGGGATGGAAGCACTGAAGCTTTCTTT. Its protein product is CASSPRDGSTEAFF. The chain carries TRBV18 and TRBJ1-1; D uncertain. Germline CDR1 reads KGHSH; CDR2 reads LQKENI. CDR3 length: 14 residues. Trimming shortened V by 2 bases and J by 4 bases, and 11 bases separated the two germline ends.

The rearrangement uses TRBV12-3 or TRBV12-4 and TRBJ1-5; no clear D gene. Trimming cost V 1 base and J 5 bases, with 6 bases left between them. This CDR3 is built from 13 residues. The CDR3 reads CASSLGWHQPQHF. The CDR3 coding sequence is TGTGCCAGCAGTTTAGGGTGGCATCAGCCCCAGCATTTT.

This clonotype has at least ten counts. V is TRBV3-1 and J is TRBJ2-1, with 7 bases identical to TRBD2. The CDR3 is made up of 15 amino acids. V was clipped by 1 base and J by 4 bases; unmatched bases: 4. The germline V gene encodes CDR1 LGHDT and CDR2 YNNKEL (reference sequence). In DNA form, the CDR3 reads TGTGCCAGCAGCCAAGTCAACGGGAGGTACAATGAGCAGTTCTTC. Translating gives CASSQVNGRYNEQFF.

DNA of the CDR3: TGCAGTGCCGGACAAGGAGCGGGACGCATTCAGTACTTC. Its protein is CSAGQGAGRIQYF. The genes are TRBV20-1 and TRBJ2-4; TRBD2 matches 7 bases. After removal of 6 bases from V and 9 bases from J, the junction contained 11 bases not matched to a gene. The length of the CDR3 is 13 residues. Per the germline V gene, CDR1 is DFQATT and CDR2 is SNEGSKA (reference sequence).

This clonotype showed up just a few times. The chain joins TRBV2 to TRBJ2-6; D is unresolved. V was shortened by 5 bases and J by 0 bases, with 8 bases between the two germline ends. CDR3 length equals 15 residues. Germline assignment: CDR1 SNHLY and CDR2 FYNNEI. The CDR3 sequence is CASSRYSSGANVLTF. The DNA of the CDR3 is TGTGCCAGCAGTCGTTACAGCTCTGGGGCCAACGTCCTGACTTTC.